This T cell receptor beta chain was profiled in a study of shared clonotypes between healthy human individuals. Study context: Each donor had three CD4 naive, three CD4 memory, two CD8 naive and one CD8 memory plate.

TCRdb keeps only in-frame clones here, not all; method: immunoSEQ multiplex PCR. Among some 2.3 million clones listed, approximately 93% were seen once. Donors had no recently reported acute infections or vaccinations and were HIV-negative. Within Nashville, Tennessee resided all donors, each a Caucasian adult. Germline CDR1 LNHNV, CDR2 YYDKDF (reference sequence). The CDR3 is made up of 13 amino acids. Losses at the gene ends were 6 bases for V and 5 bases for J; bases not matched to a gene: 4. The sequence derives from a man aged 18-30 years in good health. Some clones in this sample may be carry-over from other donors' samples. The sample was naive CD4+ T cells from PBMCs. Subset denoted: CD45RA+ positively selected. The J gene is TRBJ2-5, the V gene TRBV15; 9 bases map to TRBD2. The CDR3 protein is CATRASGKETQYF. The CDR3 DNA sequence: TGTGCCACCAGGGCTAGCGGGAAGGAGACCCAGTACTTC.